This entry concerns a single T cell receptor (beta chain). Its antigen remains unidentified. Profiled with immunoSEQ multiplex PCR; TCRdb holds only in-frame clones, not every one. The profile shows roughly 150,000 clones, over 90% of them singletons. The data belong to a study of cytomegalovirus exposure and HLA in healthy donors. Study-wide findings and caveats: Three of the chains that were CMV-associated were confirmed in vitro to be specific for CMV antigens. Cytomegalovirus-associated TCR beta chains were listed, numbering some 180.

Trimming cost V 1 base and J 7 bases, with 10 bases left between them. This CDR3 region has 13 residues. From germline, CDR1 is MGHRA and CDR2 YSYEKL. The V gene is TRBV4-1, the J gene TRBJ1-1; D is uncertain. The TCR sequence derives from a young man in good health and CMV-seropositive. Sequencing was done on a sample of PBMCs. The CDR3 reads CASSQGPSHEAFF. The CDR3 DNA reads TGCGCCAGCAGCCAAGGGCCTTCCCATGAAGCTTTCTTT.